This is a list of T cell receptor beta chains from one sample in a study of T cells after yellow fever vaccination. A single record per CDR3 protein comes from TCRdb applying MiXCR to the 5' RACE reads. The profile shows under 70,000 distinct CDR3 sequences, approximately 7.7% of them singletons. Material: CD8+ T cells sorted from PBMCs, obtained on the day of the first yellow fever vaccination. Receptor source: a young man who received the YFV17D yellow fever vaccine. Each CDR3 is given with its conserved first and last residue. D genes are given only for firm matches. Clone size is stated in some rows and not others, as once, few, many or a class when expanded.

V gene: TRBV14
clone size: NA
J gene: TRBJ2-5
D gene: NA
CDR3 DNA: TGTGCCAGCAGCCCCGGAAGGGAAGAGACCCAGTACTTC
CDR3 protein: CASSPGREETQYF

V gene: TRBV4-2
clone size: many
J gene: TRBJ1-4
D gene: TRBD1
CDR3 DNA: TGTGCCAGCAGAGACAGGGGAGGGGAAAAACTGTTTTTT
CDR3 protein: CASRDRGGEKLFF

V gene: TRBV5-4
clone size: many
J gene: TRBJ2-7
D gene: NA
CDR3 DNA: TGTGCCAGCAGCCCCCTTAGAGGCTCCTACGAGCAGTACTTC
CDR3 protein: CASSPLRGSYEQYF

V gene: TRBV7-9
clone size: NA
J gene: TRBJ2-1
D gene: NA
CDR3 DNA: TGTGCCAGCAGCTTCCTGGATGAGCAGTTCTTC
CDR3 protein: CASSFLDEQFF

V gene: TRBV6-4
clone size: many
J gene: TRBJ2-3
D gene: NA
CDR3 DNA: TGTGCCAGCAGTGACTCGGGGGGCGGCACAGATACGCAGTATTTT
CDR3 protein: CASSDSGGGTDTQYF

V gene: TRBV7-3
clone size: many
J gene: TRBJ2-1
D gene: NA
CDR3 DNA: TGTGCCAGCTCCCGGGGGCCGGTGCATGAGCAGTTCTTC
CDR3 protein: CASSRGPVHEQFF

V gene: TRBV10-3
clone size: many
J gene: TRBJ2-7
D gene: NA
CDR3 DNA: TGTGCCTCCGAAAGCAATGGGGCCGAGCAGTACTTC
CDR3 protein: CASESNGAEQYF

V gene: TRBV5-5
clone size: many
J gene: TRBJ2-3
D gene: NA
CDR3 DNA: TGTGCCAGCAGCTTGTATCAGGACCCCGAAGATACGCAGTATTTT
CDR3 protein: CASSLYQDPEDTQYF

V gene: TRBV4-1
clone size: many
J gene: TRBJ1-5
D gene: NA
CDR3 DNA: TGCGCCAGCAGCCAAACACAAAGGCAGCCCCAGCATTTT
CDR3 protein: CASSQTQRQPQHF

V gene: TRBV6-6
clone size: many
J gene: TRBJ2-7
D gene: TRBD1
CDR3 DNA: TGTGCCAGCAGCCCGACAGGGGGCTACGAGCAGTACTTC
CDR3 protein: CASSPTGGYEQYF

V gene: TRBV7-2
clone size: few
J gene: TRBJ2-1
D gene: NA
CDR3 DNA: TGTGCCAGCAGCTTATTCGGGATCTACAATGAGCAGTTCTTC
CDR3 protein: CASSLFGIYNEQFF

V gene: TRBV7-2
clone size: NA
J gene: TRBJ1-3
D gene: TRBD1
CDR3 DNA: TGTGCCAGCAGCCCGACAGGGTACGGAAACACCATATATTTT
CDR3 protein: CASSPTGYGNTIYF

V gene: TRBV12-5
clone size: few
J gene: TRBJ2-6
D gene: NA
CDR3 DNA: TGTGCTAGTGGTTTAGCCGGGACGGAAAGGGCCAACGTCCTGACTTTC
CDR3 protein: CASGLAGTERANVLTF

V gene: TRBV12-3/TRBV12-4
clone size: NA
J gene: TRBJ2-1
D gene: TRBD1
CDR3 DNA: TGTGCCAGCAGTCATGGGACAGCAAGCTCCTACAATGAGCAGTTCTTC
CDR3 protein: CASSHGTASSYNEQFF

V gene: TRBV5-1
clone size: many
J gene: TRBJ1-1
D gene: NA
CDR3 DNA: TGCGCCAGCAGCTTAAACAGCGCTGAAGCTTTCTTT
CDR3 protein: CASSLNSAEAFF

V gene: TRBV7-6
clone size: many
J gene: TRBJ2-3
D gene: NA
CDR3 DNA: TGTGCCAGCAGCTTAGCAGCAGATTCCGGCACAGATACGCAGTATTTT
CDR3 protein: CASSLAADSGTDTQYF

V gene: TRBV4-2
clone size: NA
J gene: TRBJ2-1
D gene: TRBD2
CDR3 DNA: TGTGCCAGCAGCCAAGATACTAGCGGGTCCTACAATGAGCAGTTCTTC
CDR3 protein: CASSQDTSGSYNEQFF

V gene: TRBV9
clone size: NA
J gene: TRBJ2-3
D gene: TRBD2
CDR3 DNA: TGTGCCAGCAGCTCCCCCGGGGAGCGGGGAAGCACAGATACGCAGTATTTT
CDR3 protein: CASSSPGERGSTDTQYF

V gene: TRBV4-1
clone size: many
J gene: TRBJ2-1
D gene: TRBD2
CDR3 DNA: TGCGCCAGCAGCCCGAGCGGGGCCCTCTACAATGAGCAGTTCTTC
CDR3 protein: CASSPSGALYNEQFF

V gene: TRBV4-2
clone size: many
J gene: TRBJ1-5
D gene: TRBD1
CDR3 DNA: TGTGCCAGCAGCCAGGCAGGGGGCGCGGGCAATCAGCCCCAGCATTTT
CDR3 protein: CASSQAGGAGNQPQHF

V gene: TRBV11-2
clone size: many
J gene: TRBJ2-1
D gene: NA
CDR3 DNA: TGTGCCAGCAGCTTAAACTCCGGTGAGCAGTTCTTC
CDR3 protein: CASSLNSGEQFF

V gene: TRBV10-3
clone size: many
J gene: TRBJ1-2
D gene: TRBD1
CDR3 DNA: TGTGCCATCAGGCAGGGCCCTAAGGATCAGGGGGACACCTATGGCTACACCTTC
CDR3 protein: CAIRQGPKDQGDTYGYTF

V gene: TRBV12-3/TRBV12-4
clone size: few
J gene: TRBJ2-1
D gene: TRBD1
CDR3 DNA: TGTGCCAGCACCACAGGGGGTAGAATCTCCTACAATGAGCAGTTCTTC
CDR3 protein: CASTTGGRISYNEQFF

V gene: TRBV29-1
clone size: NA
J gene: TRBJ2-7
D gene: TRBD1
CDR3 DNA: TGCAGCGTTGAACCCACAGGGGCAGGGAAAGGCGAGCAGTACTTC
CDR3 protein: CSVEPTGAGKGEQYF

V gene: TRBV5-1
clone size: many
J gene: TRBJ1-2
D gene: NA
CDR3 DNA: TGCGCCAGCAGCCCCCGGGGCGAGGTCTATGGCTACACCTTC
CDR3 protein: CASSPRGEVYGYTF

V gene: TRBV5-6
clone size: NA
J gene: TRBJ1-3
D gene: TRBD1
CDR3 DNA: TGTGCCAGCAGCTCGGAAGGGGACAGGGTCGGAAACACCATATTTTTT
CDR3 protein: CASSSEGDRVGNTIFF